What follows describes a single T cell receptor beta chain. What it binds is unknown. Amplification of TCR beta CDR3 regions was performed using RNA transcripts as template. A first-round RT-PCR of the TCR CDR3 used the HTBI primer set. TCRdb fed the multiplex PCR reads into MiXCR, producing one record per CDR3 protein. This table has about 510,000 distinct CDR3 sequences, approximately 48% appearing once. This entry is derived from a study of T cells in Graves' hyperthyroidism and ophthalmopathy. Study outcomes and limitations: Before onset, ophthalmopathy was predicted by the model a median roughly six months earlier. Most thyroid clonotypes expanded above 0.001 appeared in blood too.

This clonotype was obtained from an adult woman with Graves' disease, either hyperthyroidism or ophthalmopathy (not recorded which). Input material: peripheral blood or thyroid tissue (not recorded which).

The CDR3 DNA reads TGCAGCGGTCAACATCTAAACACTGAAGCTTTCTTT. It translates to CSGQHLNTEAFF. The V gene is TRBV29-1, the J gene TRBJ1-1, with D hard to call. V lost 7 bases and J lost 2, with 11 bases in between. The CDR3 loop spans 12 amino acids. From germline, CDR1 is SQVTM and CDR2 ANQGSEA. The variable domain in full, completed from reference TRBV29-1 and TRBJ1-1, reads SAVISQKPSRDICQRGTSLTIQCQVDSQVTMMFWYRQQPGQSLTLIATANQGSEATYESGFVIDKFPISRPNLTFSTLTVSNMSPEDSSIYLCSGQHLNTEAFFGQGTRLTVV.